The clone carrying this T cell receptor beta chain was found a few times. The sample belongs to a study of blood T cell repertoires in COVID-19. Measured with immunoSEQ multiplex PCR; TCRdb has only the in-frame clones, and not every one. The sample has tens of thousands of clones; just under 85% are singletons. The sequenced material came from peripheral blood. The clonotype was recovered from a man aged 55 to 70 with acute or convalescent COVID-19.

Here the CDR3 DNA reads TGTGCCAGCAGCCTAGAGACCCAGTACTTC. Its protein is CASSLETQYF. This chain links TRBV7-9 with TRBJ2-5; D remains unclear. CDR1 is SEHNR, CDR2 FQNEAQ, per germline (reference sequence). There are 10 residues in the CDR3. The V gene lost 5 bases and the J gene lost 4 bases, with 2 bases spanning the gap.